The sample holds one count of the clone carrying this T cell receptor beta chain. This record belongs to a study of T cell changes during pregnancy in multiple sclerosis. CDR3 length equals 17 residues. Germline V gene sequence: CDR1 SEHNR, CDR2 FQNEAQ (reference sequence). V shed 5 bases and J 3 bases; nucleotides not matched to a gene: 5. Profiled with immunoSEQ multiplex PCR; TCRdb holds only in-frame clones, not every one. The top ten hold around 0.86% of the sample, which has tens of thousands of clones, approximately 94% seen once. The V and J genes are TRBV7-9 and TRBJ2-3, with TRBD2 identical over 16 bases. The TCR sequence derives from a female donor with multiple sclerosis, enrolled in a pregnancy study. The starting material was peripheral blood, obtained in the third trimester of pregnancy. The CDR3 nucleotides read TGTGCCAGCAGCCGAGGGACTAGCGGGAGGGAAACAGATACGCAGTATTTT. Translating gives CASSRGTSGRETDTQYF.